This TCR beta chain was obtained from a study of blood T cell repertoires in COVID-19. The wider study: There were acute and convalescent COVID-19 samples, and they came from the United States, Italy and Spain.

Original processing notes: Estimation of nucleated cell counts was performed using reference gene primer amplification. Produced via immunoSEQ multiplex PCR; TCRdb's table is partial and in-frame only. V and J calls and clone size are given by that table; D and trimming were obtained from the DNA. Found here are some 460,000 clones, about 85% of them singletons; the top ten hold about 2%. The sequenced material came from PBMCs or T cells enriched from blood (not recorded which). The origin of this receptor is a woman aged 18-29 years with acute COVID-19.

CDR3 residues: CASSLVSGLGNSPLHF. DNA of the CDR3: TGTGCCAGCAGTTTGGTTTCAGGGTTGGGTAATTCACCCCTCCACTTT. The V call is TRBV6-5, the J call TRBJ1-6; D perhaps matches TRBD1 (5 bases). V lost 4 bases, J lost 6 bases, and 16 bases lay in between. Germline V gene lookup returns CDR1 MNHEY and CDR2 SVGAGI. This CDR3 spans 16 amino acids.